A selection of T cell receptor beta chains follows, all from one sample in a study of OX40 agonist ivuxolimab in advanced cancers. Sequencing used immunoSEQ multiplex PCR; TCRdb keeps in-frame clones, though not all of them. The profile shows fewer than 85,000 clones, around 85% of them singletons. The source material was CD4+ or CD8+ T cells sorted from blood, sampled in a trial of the OX40 agonist ivuxolimab. Every receptor here comes from an adult with an advanced solid tumor such as melanoma, head and neck, liver or kidney cancer. CDR3s include the opening cysteine and the closing phenylalanine or tryptophan. D genes are given only for firm matches. Rows may omit the clone size; those that give it use once, few, many or a size class.

TRBD1	TRBV28	TRBJ1-5	.	TGTGCCAGCAGTCCTACTCCCGGGACAGACTATAGCAATCAGCCCCAGCATTTT	CASSPTPGTDYSNQPQHF
.	TRBV18	TRBJ2-3	.	TGTGCCAGCTCACCAGGCCAGGGGGGACTTGATACGCAGTATTTT	CASSPGQGGLDTQYF
.	TRBV6-5	TRBJ1-5	.	TGTGCCAGCAGTTACGAGGGGAATCAGCCCCAGCATTTT	CASSYEGNQPQHF
.	TRBV6-6	TRBJ2-7	.	TGTGCCAGCTCCCCAGGGGACTACGAGCAGTACTTC	CASSPGDYEQYF
TRBD1	TRBV6-4	TRBJ2-7	few	TGTGCCAGCAGTGAGGGGACAGGGGTCTACGAGCAGTACTTC	CASSEGTGVYEQYF
.	TRBV6-5	TRBJ1-2	many	TGTGCCATATCCGGGGGGAACTATGGCTACACCTTC	CAISGGNYGYTF
TRBD1	TRBV18	TRBJ2-1	once	TGTGCCAGCTCACCACGAGAAGGGGGCGATGAGCAGTTCTTC	CASSPREGGDEQFF
.	TRBV28	TRBJ1-2	.	TGTGCCAGCAGCCTAGCCCCGGGAGATTTGAGTGGCTACACCTTC	CASSLAPGDLSGYTF
.	TRBV10-3	TRBJ2-1	.	TGTGCCATCAGTGGATCAGGAGATCCGAGGAAGAATGAGCAGTTCTTC	CAISGSGDPRKNEQFF
.	TRBV5-4	TRBJ1-1	few	TGTGCCAGCCGCAGGGGAGGCCATGGGAACACTGAAGCTTTCTTT	CASRRGGHGNTEAFF
TRBD1	TRBV28	TRBJ1-2	.	TGTGCCAGCCAGGGGGCGCAGTATGGCTACACCTTC	CASQGAQYGYTF
.	TRBV5-4	TRBJ2-5	.	TGTGCCAGCAGCTTTCTTGGTTCATTAGATTGGGGAGAGACCCAGTACTTC	CASSFLGSLDWGETQYF
TRBD1	TRBV7-2	TRBJ1-1	.	TGTGCCGGGGTGACAGGGGGCCAAAACACTGAAGCTTTCTTT	CAGVTGGQNTEAFF
.	TRBV21-1	TRBJ2-1	.	TGTGCCAGCAGCAAAGCGCGTAGACCAGACGTAAATGAGCAGTTCTTC	CASSKARRPDVNEQFF
.	TRBV7-8	TRBJ2-5	.	TGTGCCAGCAGCTTAACGGACCTTAGGGAGACCCAGTACTTC	CASSLTDLRETQYF
.	TRBV5-5	TRBJ1-2	.	TGTGCCAGCAGCTTGGGTTTAAGCGACTATGGCTACACCTTC	CASSLGLSDYGYTF
TRBD2	TRBV6-1	TRBJ2-1	.	TGTGCCAGCACACGCGGGAGCTCCTACAATGAGCAGTTCTTC	CASTRGSSYNEQFF
TRBD2	TRBV6-5	TRBJ2-1	once	TGTGCCAGCAGTTGGTCCCGGGGGGGCAGGATGAATGAGCAGTTCTTC	CASSWSRGGRMNEQFF
.	TRBV7-3	TRBJ1-4	.	TGTGCCAGCAGCCCATCGGTGGGGCCGAATGAAAAACTGTTTTTT	CASSPSVGPNEKLFF
.	TRBV5-1	TRBJ2-1	.	TGCGCCAGCAGCTTGGGAGGGACCAACAATGAGCAGTTCTTC	CASSLGGTNNEQFF
TRBD2	TRBV28	TRBJ2-7	once	TGTGCCAGCAACACGGGGGGGAAACCCTACGAGCAGTACTTC	CASNTGGKPYEQYF
.	TRBV6-1	TRBJ1-2	.	TGTGCCAGCAGTGAAAGGCTTGTCAGCTATGGCTACACCTTC	CASSERLVSYGYTF
TRBD1	TRBV5-1	TRBJ2-3	.	TGCGCCAGCAGCTTGGGCGACAGGGTGGATACGCAGTATTTT	CASSLGDRVDTQYF
.	TRBV6-5	TRBJ2-5	.	TGTGCCAGCAGTCCCCCGGGGCGTCAAGAGACCCAGTACTTC	CASSPPGRQETQYF
.	TRBV7-2	TRBJ1-1	.	TGTGCCAGCAGCTTTGGGGGGGTAGGTCCAACTTTCTTT	CASSFGGVGPTFF
.	TRBV18	TRBJ1-2	.	TGTGCCAGCTCACCTTCGGGGCTTACTAACTATGGCTACACCTTC	CASSPSGLTNYGYTF
.	TRBV5-6	TRBJ1-5	.	TGTGCCAGCAGCTTGGCGGTCGCAGGGTACGGTCAGCCCCAGCATTTT	CASSLAVAGYGQPQHF
.	TRBV2	TRBJ1-5	few	TGTGCCAGCGGAGGACAGCACAATCAGCCCCAGCATTTT	CASGGQHNQPQHF
TRBD2	TRBV9	TRBJ2-1	.	TGTGCCAGCAGCTCTAGTCGAGCGGGAAGCTCCTACAATGAGCAGTTCTTC	CASSSSRAGSSYNEQFF
TRBD1	TRBV7-7	TRBJ2-1	.	TGTGCTAGCAGCTTGGGACAGGGGGTCTACAATGAGCAGTTCTTC	CASSLGQGVYNEQFF
.	TRBV5-5	TRBJ1-6	.	TGTGCCAGCAGCATAAGGACAGCATCCAATTCACCCCTCCACTTT	CASSIRTASNSPLHF
.	TRBV28	TRBJ1-1	once	TGTGCCAGCAGTTTAATCGGACAGACACCTATAGAAGCTTTCTTT	CASSLIGQTPIEAFF
TRBD2	TRBV11-2	TRBJ2-5	.	TGTGCCAGCAGCTTGGCCCCTGGGACTAGCGGGAGAAGGGGGGAGACCCAGTACTTC	CASSLAPGTSGRRGETQYF
TRBD1	TRBV7-9	TRBJ2-1	.	TGTGCCAGCAGCCCCTGGACAGGGTTGGGTGAGCAGTTCTTC	CASSPWTGLGEQFF
TRBD2	TRBV6-1	TRBJ2-5	.	TGTGCCAGCAGAGATAGCGGGGGGCCGGGAGAGACCCAGTACTTC	CASRDSGGPGETQYF
.	TRBV9	TRBJ2-1	.	TGTGCCAGCAGCGGTGGGGGACTTTCCTACAATGAGCAGTTCTTC	CASSGGGLSYNEQFF
TRBD2	TRBV29-1	TRBJ2-7	.	TGCAGCGTTGAAGGCGGGGGGGTGGGCGAGCAGTACTTC	CSVEGGGVGEQYF
.	TRBV6-1	TRBJ2-7	.	TGTGCCAGCCATACTCGGGGGTCGACCTACGAGCAGTACTTC	CASHTRGSTYEQYF
TRBD1	TRBV5-1	TRBJ2-2	.	TGCGCCAGCAGCTTGGAGGGGGGACAGGACACCGGGGAGCTGTTTTTT	CASSLEGGQDTGELFF
.	TRBV5-1	TRBJ2-2	.	TGCGCCAGCAGCTTGGTAGGACAGATGAACACCGGGGAGCTGTTTTTT	CASSLVGQMNTGELFF
TRBD1	TRBV5-1	TRBJ1-2	.	TGCGCCAGCAGCTTGGTGGGACAGGGGGCGGACGGCTACACCTTC	CASSLVGQGADGYTF
.	TRBV6-6	TRBJ1-2	.	TGTGCCAGCACCAATACTTATGGCTACACCTTC	CASTNTYGYTF
.	TRBV5-1	TRBJ1-1	.	TGCGCCAGCAGTTTCAAGGGGGAGGGTACTGAAGCTTTCTTT	CASSFKGEGTEAFF
.	TRBV7-2	TRBJ2-7	.	TGTGCCAGCAGCTTAGTACAGAGCCCCGCCTACGAGCAGTACTTC	CASSLVQSPAYEQYF
TRBD2	TRBV23-1	TRBJ2-1	.	TGCGCCAGCAGTCTGCGTGGGAGGGCCTACAATGAGCAGTTCTTC	CASSLRGRAYNEQFF
.	TRBV9	TRBJ2-7	few	TGTGCCAGCAGCGTAGCCCCGGGGGGGGACAGGTCTCACGAGCAGTACTTC	CASSVAPGGDRSHEQYF
.	TRBV30	TRBJ1-2	.	TGTGCCTGGTTACCCAGTGGAGTGACTAACTATGGCTACACCTTC	CAWLPSGVTNYGYTF
.	TRBV28	TRBJ1-5	.	TGTGCCAGCAGTTTGAGATTTGACCTCTTGAGCAATCAGCCCCAGCATTTT	CASSLRFDLLSNQPQHF
.	TRBV18	TRBJ2-3	.	TGTGCCAGCTCCCAGGGGGGAGATACGCAGTATTTT	CASSQGGDTQYF
TRBD1	TRBV5-4	TRBJ1-4	once	TGTGCCAGCAGCTTGGGCGGGGGACAGAGGGGAGAAAAACTGTTTTTT	CASSLGGGQRGEKLFF
.	TRBV2	TRBJ1-6	.	TGTGCCAGCAGACAGGGTTCCTCACCCCTCCACTTT	CASRQGSSPLHF
.	TRBV7-3	TRBJ2-5	.	TGTGCCAGCAGCTTATGGGCTAGCGAGACCCAGTACTTC	CASSLWASETQYF
.	TRBV6-1	TRBJ2-6	.	TGTGCCAGCAGTACCACAGCCTCTGGGGCCAACGTCCTGACTTTC	CASSTTASGANVLTF
TRBD2	TRBV6-1	TRBJ2-5	.	TGTGCCAGCAGTGGCGGGCTAGCGGGCCTCCTTGAGACCCAGTACTTC	CASSGGLAGLLETQYF
.	TRBV7-2	TRBJ1-2	.	TGTGCCAGCAGTCCGGTCGGGGGCGACTATGGCTACACCTTC	CASSPVGGDYGYTF
.	TRBV6-1	TRBJ2-1	.	TGTGCCAGCAGTGAAAGAATAGCGGCTCACATTAACAATGAGCAGTTCTTC	CASSERIAAHINNEQFF
TRBD1	TRBV5-4	TRBJ2-3	.	TGTGCCAGCAGCTTGTATCGGACAGGGGGAAAAGATACGCAGTATTTT	CASSLYRTGGKDTQYF
TRBD1	TRBV5-5	TRBJ2-7	.	TGTGCCAGCAGCTTTTACACAGGGGACGAGCAGTACTTC	CASSFYTGDEQYF
TRBD1	TRBV5-1	TRBJ1-2	few	TGCGCCAGCAGCTCCCAAGGGGACAGCTATGGCTACACCTTC	CASSSQGDSYGYTF